The present entry profiles one T cell receptor (beta chain) with its context. This specimen comes from a study of immune evolution from preneoplasia to lung adenocarcinoma. The V end lost 7 bases, the J end lost 4 bases, and 16 bases lay between the germline ends. Per the germline V gene, CDR1 is MDHEN and CDR2 is SYDVKM. This CDR3 region has 15 residues. Assay used: immunoSEQ multiplex PCR; TCRdb lists only in-frame clones, some missing. The sample has 7,300 or so clones, over 55% seen once; the top ten hold 10% to 14%. This chain links TRBV28 with TRBJ2-2, with TRBD1 as a possible D gene (6 bases). The sequenced material came from FFPE lung adenocarcinoma in situ tissue. The clonotype comes from a donor older than 65 with lung adenocarcinoma. Some clones in this sample may be carry-over from other donors' samples. The chain's CDR3 is CASTGRGSITGELFF. In DNA form, the CDR3 reads TGTGCCAGCACCGGAAGGGGGAGCATCACCGGGGAGCTGTTTTTT. Filled out from reference TRBV28 and TRBJ2-2, the complete variable domain reads DVKVTQSSRYLVKRTGEKVFLECVQDMDHENMFWYRQDPGLGLRLIYFSYDVKMKEKGDIPEGYSVSREKKERFSLILESASTNQTSMYLCASTGRGSITGELFFGEGSRLTVL.